The clone carrying this T cell receptor beta chain has more than one count but fewer than ten. The junction had 5 bases not matched to a gene; V was cut back by 4 bases and J by 0 bases. Germline CDR1 SGHTA, CDR2 FQGNSA. CDR3 length: 16 residues. This specimen belongs to a study of blood T cell repertoires in COVID-19. Study in general: PBMCs, B-cell-depleted T cells, or T cells provided the cDNA or gDNA that made up the material.

TCRdb keeps only in-frame clones here, not all; method: immunoSEQ multiplex PCR. This table holds fewer than 300,000 clones, 90% to 95% found once. Followed over time, Seattle patients had been enrolled while infection was active. The receptor comes from a woman aged 25 to 39 with COVID-19, enrolled during active disease. The chain uses TRBV7-2 and TRBJ1-3; 8 bases map to TRBD1. The sequenced sample was peripheral blood. The CDR3 region is CASSYQTGASGNTIYF. In DNA, the CDR3 is TGTGCCAGCAGCTACCAGACAGGGGCCTCTGGAAACACCATATATTTT.